The present TCR beta chain was sequenced within a study of response to subunit inactivated influenza vaccine. General study points: Few new T cells, the authors suggested, are recruited by each seasonal influenza vaccination.

Trimming took 9 bases from V and 4 from J, leaving 10 bases between them. This CDR3 is 12 amino acids long. CDR1 is MNHEY and CDR2 is SVGAGI in the germline V gene. One entry per CDR3 protein, called by TCRdb with MiXCR from the RT-PCR reads. The repertoire includes some 190,000 distinct CDR3 sequences, roughly an eighth of them detected once, and about a quarter sits in the top ten. With regard to this clonotype: The antigen remains unidentified.

The genes are TRBV6-5 and TRBJ1-3; a possible D gene is TRBD1 (5 bases). The input for sequencing was CD8+ T cells sorted from PBMCs, taken 5 days after vaccination. The clonotype originates from a man aged 50-59 years who received an inactivated influenza vaccine. The CDR3 DNA is TGTGCCAGTTCGACAGCCGGAAACACCATATATTTT. Protein: CASSTAGNTIYF.